The TCR beta chain described here comes from a study of blood T cell repertoires in COVID-19. Study at large: Sites across the United States, Italy and Spain contributed samples from acute and convalescent COVID-19.

J gave up 9 bases and V 2 bases, and 8 bases lay outside the gene matches. The CDR3 sequence is 14 residues long. The germline gives CDR1 SGHRS, CDR2 YFSETQ. Produced via immunoSEQ multiplex PCR; TCRdb's table is partial and in-frame only. Altogether roughly 120,000 clones are present, roughly nine tenths being singletons, with the ten largest covering roughly 7.9%. J is TRBJ2-4 and V is TRBV5-1; 7 bases match TRBD2. The sample comprised peripheral blood. This clonotype was sampled from a man between 65 and 85 years old who had recovered from COVID-19. DNA of the CDR3: TGCGCCAGCAGCTTAGGCGGGAGTCGAGCCATTCAGTACTTC. Its protein product is CASSLGGSRAIQYF. The complete variable domain, with remaining parts taken from reference TRBV5-1 and TRBJ2-4, reads KAGVTQTPRYLIKTRGQQVTLSCSPISGHRSVSWYQQTPGQGLQFLFEYFSETQRNKGNFPGRFSGRQFSNSRSEMNVSTLELGDSALYLCASSLGGSRAIQYFGAGTRLSVL.